The 28 T cell receptor beta chains below were found in one sample sequenced in a study of T-cell memory formation after mild COVID-19. TCRdb re-analysed the 5' RACE reads in MiXCR, keeping a single row per CDR3 protein. The data contain under 200,000 distinct CDR3 sequences, roughly 10% of them seen just once; the ten biggest clones take up around 3.8%. Input material: PBMCs or a T cell subset sorted from them (not recorded which). These TCRs come from a young man who had mild COVID-19 (a few samples of this study predate the infection). Cell type and time point are not known.

The V and J genes are TRBV20-1 and TRBJ2-1, with TRBD2 identical over 8 bases. This CDR3 has 14 amino acids. Losses at the gene ends were 6 bases for V and 3 bases for J; bases not matched to a gene: 7. The germline V gene has CDR1 DFQATT and CDR2 SNEGSKA (reference sequence). The CDR3: CSAIGGAVYNEQFF. The CDR3 DNA follows: TGCAGTGCAATCGGGGGGGCAGTCTACAATGAGCAGTTCTTC.

Only a few counts were recorded for this clonotype. The chain couples TRBV7-3 to TRBJ2-5, with 12 nucleotides matching TRBD2. The J segment lost 4 bases and the V segment lost 5 bases, leaving 5 bases of the junction unmatched. CDR1 SGHTA and CDR2 FQGTGA come from the germline V gene. The CDR3 has 15 residues. The DNA of the CDR3 is TGTGCCAGCAGCCCTGCTAGCGGGGGGGCAGAGACCCAGTACTTC. Encoded protein: CASSPASGGAETQYF.

There are many counts of this clonotype. The chain is built from TRBV7-3 and TRBJ2-4, with D perhaps TRBD1 (5 bases). V lost 5 bases to trimming and J lost 6 bases, with 14 bases between them. The germline gives CDR1 SGHTA, CDR2 FQGTGA. The CDR3 is 14 amino acids. The CDR3 nucleotides read TGTGCCAGCAGCCCACAGGCAGGCAGAAACATTCAGTACTTC. As protein: CASSPQAGRNIQYF.

Many counts were recorded for this clonotype. The chain carries TRBV5-1 and TRBJ2-7, with 8 positions matching TRBD2. This CDR3 has 15 residues. Germline CDR1 SGHRS, CDR2 YFSETQ. Trimming cost V 4 bases and J 3 bases; bases outside gene matches: 9. This CDR3 reads CASSILTSVDYEQYF. CDR3 nucleotide sequence: TGCGCCAGCAGCATATTGACTAGCGTCGACTACGAGCAGTACTTC.

In its sample, this clonotype was seen many times. Mismatch with germline at one junction end may stem from a read error. The rearrangement uses TRBV7-2 and TRBJ1-1; D not resolved. The CDR3 is made up of 13 amino acids. The germline V gene encodes CDR1 SGHTA and CDR2 FQGNSA. As DNA, the CDR3 is TGCGCCAGCAGCCCAGGACCGAACACTGAAGCTTTCTTT. Translation gives CASSPGPNTEAFF.

This clonotype was seen more than once but under ten times. This chain uses TRBV7-9 with TRBJ1-2; D uncertain. V was clipped by 6 bases and J by 8 bases, with 19 bases between them. Germline CDR1 and CDR2: SEHNR and FQNEAQ (reference sequence). The CDR3 has 14 amino acids. CDR3 sequence: CASSSGSATGGYTF. CDR3 nucleotide sequence: TGTGCCAGCAGTTCAGGTTCAGCTACGGGGGGCTACACCTTC.

This clonotype was counted between two and nine times. The chain is built from TRBV4-3 and TRBJ1-4; D unclear. The length of the CDR3 is 15 residues. V lost 1 base, J lost 8 bases, and 14 bases lay in between. CDR1 is LGHNA, CDR2 YSLEER, per germline. CDR3 amino acids: CASSQAERSFEKLFF. CDR3 nucleotides: TGCGCCAGCAGCCAAGCAGAAAGATCTTTCGAAAAACTGTTTTTT.

This rearrangement joins TRBV9 to TRBJ2-5; no clear D. The length of the CDR3 is 14 residues. Trimming cost V 4 bases and J 4 bases, with 14 bases left between them. From germline, CDR1 is SGDLS and CDR2 YYNGEE. In DNA form, the CDR3 reads TGTGCCAGCAGCCTGGGGTGGTGGCGAGAGACCCAGTACTTC. Amino acids: CASSLGWWRETQYF.

This clonotype was detected ten times or more. J is TRBJ2-1 and V is TRBV29-1, with unresolved D. CDR1 and CDR2 from the germline V gene are SQVTM and ANQGSEA. V shed 6 bases and J shed 7 bases, with 22 bases lying between them. This CDR3 contains 15 residues. CDR3 DNA: TGCAGCGTCTCCCATTCGGGTTGGCTGGGGAATGAGCAGTTCTTC. Amino acid sequence: CSVSHSGWLGNEQFF.

This clonotype showed up just a few times. This chain connects TRBV4-3 to TRBJ1-1, with 7 nucleotides matching TRBD1. Unmatched junction bases numbered 9, after V lost 4 bases and J lost 7 bases. The germline V gene has CDR1 LGHNA and CDR2 YSLEER. The CDR3 covers 14 residues. Written as DNA, the CDR3 is TGCGCCAGCAGCCGAGAAGACAGGGTCCATGAAGCTTTCTTT. This translates into CASSREDRVHEAFF.

The chain carries TRBV29-1 and TRBJ2-5; D possibly uses TRBD1 or TRBD2 (5 bases each). The CDR3 covers 13 residues. V was trimmed by 4 bases and J by 1 base, leaving 10 bases between them. Looked up from germline, CDR1 is SQVTM and CDR2 is ANQGSEA. The CDR3: CSVGGSGQETQYF. CDR3 bases: TGCAGCGTTGGGGGCAGCGGCCAAGAGACCCAGTACTTC.

This clonotype was seen at least ten times. The rearrangement joins TRBV12-3 or TRBV12-4 to TRBJ1-1; D gene ambiguous. CDR3 length equals 15 residues. Trimming stripped 6 bases from V and 0 bases from J, with 14 bases between. CDR3 in DNA: TGTGCCAGCAGCCTGGAGGTGGGATTGAACACTGAAGCTTTCTTT. Translation: CASSLEVGLNTEAFF.

The rearrangement uses TRBV6-5 and TRBJ2-2; D remains unclear. The CDR3 has 14 amino acids. Germline V lookup: CDR1 MNHEY, CDR2 SVGAGI. V gave up 0 bases and J gave up 6 bases, with 8 bases separating them. As DNA, the CDR3 is TGTGCCAGCAGTTACTCGTCATGGGCCGGGGAGCTGTTTTTT. Its translation: CASSYSSWAGELFF.

CDR3 in amino acids: CASSQDSGDYGYTF. The CDR3 nucleotides read TGCGCCAGCAGCCAAGATTCCGGGGACTATGGCTACACCTTC. The V call is TRBV4-3, the J call TRBJ1-2; D is unresolved. Germline lookup yields CDR1 LGHNA and CDR2 YSLEER. The ends were cut back, 0 bases at V and 3 bases at J, with 8 bases in the middle. The CDR3 sequence is 14 residues long.

The chain joins TRBV24-1 to TRBJ1-5, with D hard to call. Germline V gene lookup returns CDR1 KGHDR and CDR2 SFDVKD. CDR3 length: 15 residues. The germline V and J ends were trimmed by 1 base and 5 bases, with 11 bases remaining between them. CDR3 DNA sequence: TGTGCCACCAGTGATTTCGGGGTGAACGATCAGCCCCAGCATTTT. Amino acids: CATSDFGVNDQPQHF.

The rearrangement links TRBV4-3 to TRBJ2-3; 10 bases are shared with TRBD2. Per the germline V gene, CDR1 is LGHNA and CDR2 is YSLEER. The CDR3 is 20 amino acids. With V trimmed by 4 bases and J by 1 base, 17 bases remained unmatched. The CDR3 spells CASSPVSGTSGVRGTDTQYF. The CDR3 nucleotides are TGCGCCAGCAGCCCCGTTTCGGGAACTAGCGGGGTTAGGGGCACAGATACGCAGTATTTT.

In this sample, this clonotype turned up many times. The chain has TRBV20-1 and TRBJ2-3, with 9 bases fitting TRBD2. The V segment lost 6 bases and the J segment 6 bases; nucleotides outside the gene matches: 10. The CDR3 sequence is 14 residues long. Germline V lookup: CDR1 DFQATT, CDR2 SNEGSKA (reference sequence). The CDR3 sequence is CSANSRGGVDTQYF. CDR3 coding DNA: TGCAGTGCCAACTCGCGGGGGGGCGTGGATACGCAGTATTTT.

This clonotype was counted between two and nine times. J is TRBJ2-7 and V is TRBV5-4; D possibly corresponds to TRBD1 (5 bases). V was clipped by 0 bases and J by 7 bases, with 14 bases between them. Germline CDR1 SGHNT, CDR2 YYREEE (reference sequence). CDR3 length: 14 amino acids. CDR3 protein: CASSLGQGSREQYV. CDR3 DNA sequence: TGTGCCAGCAGCTTGGGGCAGGGAAGTAGGGAGCAGTACGTC.

This clonotype turned up a few times. This chain joins TRBV7-6 and TRBJ2-4, with a weak D call TRBD2 (6 bases). Deletions cut 5 bases from V and 10 bases from J, with 18 bases between. The CDR3 is made up of 14 amino acids. Germline CDR1 is SGHVS and CDR2 is FNYEAQ. This chain's CDR3 is CASSGNPGAGIQYF. Here the CDR3 DNA reads TGTGCCAGCAGCGGCAACCCGGGAGCTGGGATTCAGTACTTC.

This chain connects TRBV6-5 to TRBJ2-4; no reliable D call. CDR1 and CDR2 (germline): MNHEY, SVGAGI. Trimming stripped 0 bases from V and 3 bases from J, with 12 bases between. The CDR3 contains 16 residues. This CDR3 is CASSYSFSRIKNIQYF. Written as DNA, the CDR3 is TGTGCCAGCAGTTACTCCTTCAGCCGAATCAAAAACATTCAGTACTTC.

This rearrangement joins TRBV6-1 to TRBJ1-6, with D unclear. V lost 3 bases, J lost 10 bases, and 7 bases lay in between. Per germline, CDR1 MNHNS and CDR2 SASEGT. The CDR3 is 12 amino acids. The CDR3 DNA sequence: TGTGCCAGCAGTGACGACCCCTCACCCCTCCACTTT. It is translated as CASSDDPSPLHF.

In this sample, this clonotype turned up a few times. This sequence joins TRBV4-3 and TRBJ2-1; perhaps TRBD2 as D (7 bases). V shed 3 bases and J shed 4 bases, with 13 bases lying between them. The CDR3 runs to 15 residues. Germline loops: CDR1 LGHNA, CDR2 YSLEER. The CDR3 DNA reads as TGCGCCAGCAGCCAGGGCGGGGGCTTATACAATGAGCAGTTCTTC. It encodes CASSQGGGLYNEQFF.

This clonotype was counted a few times. This chain links TRBV10-3 with TRBJ2-2; D possibly corresponds to TRBD1 (6 bases). The CDR3 spans 15 residues. CDR1 and CDR2 (germline): ENHRY, SYGVKD. Trimming removed 3 bases from V and 5 bases from J, with 13 bases in between. CDR3 sequence reads: CAISDRDKGTGELFF. CDR3 sequence (DNA): TGTGCCATCAGTGACCGGGACAAGGGGACCGGGGAGCTGTTTTTT.

The V gene is TRBV5-1, the J gene TRBJ2-3, with TRBD2 matching over 14 bases. V lost 5 bases to trimming and J lost 3 bases; unmatched junction nucleotides: 11. CDR1 is SGHRS and CDR2 is YFSETQ in the germline V gene. The CDR3 consists of 18 residues. The CDR3: CASSSQTSGGGRTDTQYF. CDR3 DNA: TGCGCCAGCAGTTCTCAGACTAGCGGGGGGGGCCGGACAGATACGCAGTATTTT. The whole variable domain, filled in from reference TRBV5-1 and TRBJ2-3, reads KAGVTQTPRYLIKTRGQQVTLSCSPISGHRSVSWYQQTPGQGLQFLFEYFSETQRNKGNFPGRFSGRQFSNSRSEMNVSTLELGDSALYLCASSSQTSGGGRTDTQYFGPGTRLTVL.

V and J are TRBV20-1 and TRBJ2-5, with 8 bases fitting TRBD1. V was pared by 5 bases and J by 2 bases, with 4 bases of the junction left unmatched. Germline CDR1 and CDR2: DFQATT and SNEGSKA (reference sequence). This CDR3 has 13 amino acids. CDR3 coding DNA: TGCAGTGCTCCTCGGACAGGGCAAGAGACCCAGTACTTC. It yields the protein CSAPRTGQETQYF.

The rearrangement joins TRBV12-3 or TRBV12-4 to TRBJ2-1, with D perhaps matching TRBD1 or TRBD2 (6 bases each). CDR3 length: 14 amino acids. Trimming removed 0 bases from V and 9 bases from J, with 12 bases in between. The CDR3 coding sequence is TGTGCCAGCAGTTTAGCTTACGGGGGCACTGAGCAGTTCTTC. This gives the protein CASSLAYGGTEQFF.

This clonotype occurred a few times. The CDR3: CAIRIRDKDTQYF. The DNA of the CDR3 is TGTGCCATCAGAATCCGGGACAAAGATACGCAGTATTTT. The V gene is TRBV10-3, the J gene TRBJ2-3; D possibly corresponds to TRBD1 (6 bases). The CDR3 loop spans 13 amino acids. Trimming removed 6 bases from V and 5 bases from J, with 12 bases in between. The germline V gene encodes CDR1 ENHRY and CDR2 SYGVKD.

The genes are TRBV7-2 and TRBJ2-3; TRBD2 matches 7 bases. CDR1 is SGHTA and CDR2 is FQGNSA in the germline V gene. This CDR3 comprises 14 residues. V shed 8 bases, J shed 5 bases, and the junction held 10 bases outside the gene matches. The CDR3 nucleotides are TGTGCCAGCTGCCTCGCGGCGGGGGAAGATACGCAGTATTTT. Residues: CASCLAAGEDTQYF.